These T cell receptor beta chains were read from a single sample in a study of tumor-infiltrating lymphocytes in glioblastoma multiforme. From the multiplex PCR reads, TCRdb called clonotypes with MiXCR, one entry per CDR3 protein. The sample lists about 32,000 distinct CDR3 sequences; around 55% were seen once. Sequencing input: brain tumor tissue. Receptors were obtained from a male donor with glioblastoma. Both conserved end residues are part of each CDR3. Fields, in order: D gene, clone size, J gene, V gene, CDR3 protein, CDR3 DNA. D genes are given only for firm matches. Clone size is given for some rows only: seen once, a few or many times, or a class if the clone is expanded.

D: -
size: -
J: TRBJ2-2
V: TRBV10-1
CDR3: CASSEMASWRARELSF
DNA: TGCGCCAGCAGTGAAATGGCTAGCTGGAGGGCCAGGGAGCTGTCTTTT

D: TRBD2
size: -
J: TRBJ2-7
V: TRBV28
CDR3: CASNLGTSGEQYF
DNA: TGCGCCAGCAATTTAGGGACTAGCGGAGAGCAGTACTTC

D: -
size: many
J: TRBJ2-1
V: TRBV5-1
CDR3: CASSLVAGGMGYNEQFF
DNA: TGCGCCAGCAGCTTGGTGGCAGGCGGGATGGGTTACAATGAGCAGTTCTTC

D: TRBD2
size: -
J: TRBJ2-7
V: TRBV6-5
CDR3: CGSSSSRLARRYEQYF
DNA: TGTGGCAGCAGTTCCAGCAGACTAGCGCGCCGCTACGAGCAGTACTTC

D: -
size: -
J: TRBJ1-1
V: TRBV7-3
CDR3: CTSSSDGNTEAFF
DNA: TGTACCAGCAGCTCGGACGGAAACACTGAAGCTTTCTTT

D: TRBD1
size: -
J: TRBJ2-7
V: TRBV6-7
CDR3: CATPDRERIRSYEQYF
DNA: TGTGCCACCCCGGACAGGGAAAGGATAAGATCCTACGAGCAGTACTTC

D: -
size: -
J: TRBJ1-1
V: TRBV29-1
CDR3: CSVERTMNTDAFF
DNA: TGCAGCGTTGAAAGGACAATGAACACTGATGCTTTCTTT

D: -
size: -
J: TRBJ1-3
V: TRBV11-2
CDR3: CASSLSSRLSSGNTIYF
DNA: TGTGCCAGCAGCTTATCGAGCCGGTTAAGCTCTGGAAATACCATATATTTT

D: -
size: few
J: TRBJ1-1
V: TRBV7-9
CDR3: CASGPESAEAFF
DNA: TGTGCCAGCGGCCCCGAATCGGCTGAAGCTTTCTTT

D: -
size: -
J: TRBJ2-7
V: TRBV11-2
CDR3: CASSLGHGASYEQHF
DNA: TGTGCCAGTAGCTTAGGCCACGGGGCGTCCTACGAGCAGCACTTC

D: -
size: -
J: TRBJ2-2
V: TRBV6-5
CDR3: CASSYSPQGGTRELFF
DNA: TGTGCCAGCAGTTACTCCCCGCAGGGAGGCACCAGGGAGCTGTTTTTT

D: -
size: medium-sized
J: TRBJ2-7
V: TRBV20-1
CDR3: CSATKLGYEQYF
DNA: TGCAGTGCTACAAAATTGGGCTACGAGCAGTACTTC

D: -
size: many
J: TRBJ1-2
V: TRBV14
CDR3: CASSQDGRYYGYTF
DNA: TGTGCCAGCAGCCAAGATGGACGGTACTATGGCTACACCTTC

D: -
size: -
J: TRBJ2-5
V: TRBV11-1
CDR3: CASRGGQETQYF
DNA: TGTGCCAGCAGAGGGGGGCAAGAGACCCAGTACTTC

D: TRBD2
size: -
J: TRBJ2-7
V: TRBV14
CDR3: CVSSQDRLTSGYEQYF
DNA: TGTGTCAGCAGCCAAGATCGTCTGACTAGCGGCTACGAGCAGTACTTC

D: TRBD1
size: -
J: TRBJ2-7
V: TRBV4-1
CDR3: CASSSHSGTGGYEQHF
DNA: TGCGCTAGCAGTTCACATTCCGGGACAGGGGGCTACGAGCAGCACTTC

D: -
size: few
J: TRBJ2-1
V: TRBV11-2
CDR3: CASSFTPDEQFF
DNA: TGTGCCAGCAGCTTTACTCCGGATGAGCAGTTCTTC

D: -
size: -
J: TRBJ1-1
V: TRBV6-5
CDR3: CAISVNTDAFF
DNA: TGTGCCATCAGTGTTAACACTGACGCTTTCTTT

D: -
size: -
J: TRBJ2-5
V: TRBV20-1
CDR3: CSARDQGQGQTEYF
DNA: TGCAGTGCTAGAGACCAGGGGCAAGGACAGACCGAGTACTTC

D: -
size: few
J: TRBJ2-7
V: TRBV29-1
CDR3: CSVTSGRHTYEQYF
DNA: TGCAGCGTCACCTCCGGCAGACATACCTACGAGCAGTACTTC

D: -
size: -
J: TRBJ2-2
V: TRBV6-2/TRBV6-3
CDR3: CASSPGETGELFF
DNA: TGTGCCAGCAGTCCGGGCGAAACCGGGGAGCTGTTTTTT

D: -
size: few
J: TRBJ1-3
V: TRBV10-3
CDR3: CAISEFAQGSTIYF
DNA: TGTGCCATCAGTGAGTTCGCACAGGGAAGCACCATATATTTT

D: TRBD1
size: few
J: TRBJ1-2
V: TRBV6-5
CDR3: CASSPDRAPLANYGYTF
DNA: TGTGCCAGCAGTCCAGACAGGGCGCCTTTAGCTAACTATGGCTACACCTTC

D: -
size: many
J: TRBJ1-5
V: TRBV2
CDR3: CASSERTRARGHF
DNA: TGTGCCAGCAGTGAACGTACTCGAGCCCGGGGGCATTTT

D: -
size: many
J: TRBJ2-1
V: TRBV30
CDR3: CAWKSVGHEQFF
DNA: TGTGCCTGGAAATCGGTTGGACATGAGCAGTTCTTC

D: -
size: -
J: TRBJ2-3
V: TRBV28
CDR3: CARSTLVGENTDTQYF
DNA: TGTGCCCGCAGTACTCTAGTGGGAGAGAACACAGATACGCAGTATTTT

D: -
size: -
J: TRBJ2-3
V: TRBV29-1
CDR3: CSFKGPRGRRDTQYF
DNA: TGCAGCTTTAAAGGGCCAAGAGGCAGACGAGATACGCAGTATTTT